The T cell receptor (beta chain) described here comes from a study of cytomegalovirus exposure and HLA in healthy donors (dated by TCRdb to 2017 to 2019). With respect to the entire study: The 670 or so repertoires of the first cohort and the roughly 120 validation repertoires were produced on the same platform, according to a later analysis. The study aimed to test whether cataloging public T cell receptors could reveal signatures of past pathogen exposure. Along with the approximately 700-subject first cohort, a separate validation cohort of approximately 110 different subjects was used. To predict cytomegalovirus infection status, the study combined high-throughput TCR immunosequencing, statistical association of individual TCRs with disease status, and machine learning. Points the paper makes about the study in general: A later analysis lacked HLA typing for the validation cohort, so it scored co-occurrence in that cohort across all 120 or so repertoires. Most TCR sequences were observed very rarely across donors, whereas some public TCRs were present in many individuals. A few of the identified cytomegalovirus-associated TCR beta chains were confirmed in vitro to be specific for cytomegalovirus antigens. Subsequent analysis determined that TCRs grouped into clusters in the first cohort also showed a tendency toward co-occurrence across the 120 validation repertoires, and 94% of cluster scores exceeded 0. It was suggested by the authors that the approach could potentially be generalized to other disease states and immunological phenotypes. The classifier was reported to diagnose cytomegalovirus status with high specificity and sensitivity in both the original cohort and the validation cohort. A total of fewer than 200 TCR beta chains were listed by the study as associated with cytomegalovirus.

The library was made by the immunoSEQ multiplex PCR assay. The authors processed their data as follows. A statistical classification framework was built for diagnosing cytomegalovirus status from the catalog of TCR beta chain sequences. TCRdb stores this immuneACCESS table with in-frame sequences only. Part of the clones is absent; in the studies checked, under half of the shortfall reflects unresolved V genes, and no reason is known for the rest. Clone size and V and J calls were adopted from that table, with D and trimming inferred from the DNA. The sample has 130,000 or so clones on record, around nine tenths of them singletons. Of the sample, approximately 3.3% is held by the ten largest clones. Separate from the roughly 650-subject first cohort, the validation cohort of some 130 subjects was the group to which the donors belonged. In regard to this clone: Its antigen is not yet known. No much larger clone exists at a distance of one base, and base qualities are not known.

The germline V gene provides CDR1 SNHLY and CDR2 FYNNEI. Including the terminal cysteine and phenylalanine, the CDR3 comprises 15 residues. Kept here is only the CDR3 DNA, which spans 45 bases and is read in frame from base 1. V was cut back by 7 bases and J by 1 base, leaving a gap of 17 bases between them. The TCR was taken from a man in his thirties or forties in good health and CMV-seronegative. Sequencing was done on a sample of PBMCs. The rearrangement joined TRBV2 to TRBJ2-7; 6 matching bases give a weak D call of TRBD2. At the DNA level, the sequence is TGTGCCAGCACCAGACGGGACTCCAATTCCTACGAGCAGTACTTC. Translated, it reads CASTRRDSNSYEQYF.